This T cell receptor (beta chain) was sequenced in a study of response to subunit inactivated influenza vaccine. This clonotype was counted only a few times. Its target is unknown. The CDR3 runs 14 residues. Trimming stripped 4 bases from V and 4 bases from J, with 11 bases between. CDR1 and CDR2 (germline): MDHEN, SYDVKM. Points from the study as a whole: Each seasonal influenza vaccination recruits few new T cells, the authors suggested.

TCRdb reanalysed the RT-PCR reads using MiXCR and keeps one entry per CDR3 protein. The sample holds 550,000 to 800,000 distinct CDR3 sequences, around 13% seen once. The receptor was derived from a man aged 50 to 59 who received an inactivated influenza vaccine. The chain is built from TRBV28 and TRBJ1-5, with no clear D. The material was PBMCs from blood, obtained 14 to 15 days before vaccination. The chain's CDR3 is CASSSGQMNQPQHF. CDR3 nucleotide sequence: TGTGCCAGCAGTTCCGGCCAGATGAATCAGCCCCAGCATTTT.